One sample yielded the 15 T cell receptor beta chains listed below, sequenced in a study of T cells in Graves' hyperthyroidism and ophthalmopathy. Amplification of TCR beta CDR3 regions was performed using RNA transcripts as template. An initial round of RT-PCR targeting the TCR CDR3 relied on the HTBI primer set. MiXCR, run by TCRdb on the multiplex PCR reads, gives a single entry per CDR3 protein. The data show hundreds of thousands of distinct CDR3 sequences, with around 21% seen just once and more than 30% held by the top ten. Specimen: blood. These receptors originate from a man aged 30 to 39 with Graves' ophthalmopathy.

The V and J genes are TRBV6-1 and TRBJ1-6; weak D call: TRBD1 (5 bases). CDR3 length: 15 amino acids. Deletions cut 6 bases from V and 10 bases from J, with 19 bases between. The germline V gene encodes CDR1 MNHNS and CDR2 SASEGT. The CDR3 region is CASSLRDGFGSPLHF. CDR3 in DNA: TGTGCCAGCAGCCTACGGGACGGCTTCGGATCACCCCTCCACTTT.

This clonotype has more than one count but fewer than ten. This chain links TRBV28 with TRBJ2-3; D remains unclear. CDR3 length equals 14 residues. The germline V and J ends were trimmed by 8 bases and 6 bases, with 18 bases remaining between them. Germline values: CDR1 MDHEN, CDR2 SYDVKM. The CDR3 is CASAPSRVGDTQYF. In DNA form, the CDR3 reads TGTGCCAGCGCACCCTCTCGGGTAGGGGATACGCAGTATTTT. Full variable domain (missing parts from reference TRBV28 and TRBJ2-3): DVKVTQSSRYLVKRTGEKVFLECVQDMDHENMFWYRQDPGLGLRLIYFSYDVKMKEKGDIPEGYSVSREKKERFSLILESASTNQTSMYLCASAPSRVGDTQYFGPGTRLTVL.

This chain uses TRBV4-2 with TRBJ2-1; 9 bases fit TRBD2. CDR1 is LGHNA, CDR2 YNFKEQ, per germline. V trimming: 2 bases; J trimming: 7 bases; junction bases outside the gene matches: 12. This CDR3 comprises 17 residues. The CDR3 DNA reads as TGTGCCAGCAGCCAAACAGTGGCGGGAGGGGGTGGAAATGAGCAGTTCTTC. Translation: CASSQTVAGGGGNEQFF.

The chain employs TRBV7-2 and TRBJ2-5, with D uncertain. V shed 1 base and J shed 1 base, with 7 bases lying between them. The length of the CDR3 is 14 residues. CDR1 and CDR2 (germline): SGHTA, FQGNSA. Here the CDR3 reads CASSLGRAQETQYF. CDR3 in DNA: TGTGCCAGCAGCTTAGGTAGGGCCCAAGAGACCCAGTACTTC.

On this clonotype itself: This may stem from a read error, because a much larger clone lies one nucleotide away. The gene calls are TRBV5-1 and TRBJ1-2, with D tentatively TRBD1 (6 bases). The CDR3 has 14 residues. Germline CDR1 SGHRS, CDR2 YFSETQ. The CDR3 sequence: CAGSLDRTDYGYTF. The DNA for the CDR3 is TGCGCCGGCAGCTTGGATCGGACAGACTATGGCTACACCTTC.

This clonotype came up many times. The genes are TRBV30 and TRBJ2-7, with a tentative D call TRBD1 (5 bases). Germline V gene sequence: CDR1 GTSNPN, CDR2 SVGIG (reference sequence). Trimming stripped 2 bases from V and 1 base from J, with 9 bases between. This CDR3 has 13 residues. CDR3 region: CAWSKGPSYEQYF. The CDR3 bases are TGTGCCTGGAGTAAGGGGCCGTCCTACGAGCAGTACTTC.

V is TRBV5-1 and J is TRBJ2-7; 9 bases match TRBD2. This CDR3 is 19 amino acids long. Losses at the gene ends were 0 bases for V and 3 bases for J; bases not matched to a gene: 16. Germline assignment: CDR1 SGHRS and CDR2 YFSETQ. For the CDR3, the DNA is TGCGCCAGCAGCTTGGCGGCTAGCGGGAACCCTTTGAACTTCTACGAGCAGTACTTC. This codes for CASSLAASGNPLNFYEQYF.

This clonotype was seen ten or more times. J is TRBJ1-5 and V is TRBV6-1; D call uncertain. CDR1 and CDR2 from the germline V gene are MNHNS and SASEGT. V lost 6 bases, J lost 1 base, and 16 bases lay in between. The CDR3 spans 16 residues. CDR3 DNA sequence: TGTGCCAGCAGACCCTTGCTCACAGAGAGCAATCAGCCCCAGCATTTT. It codes for CASRPLLTESNQPQHF.

CDR3: CASSLIAGPNTGELFF. In DNA form, the CDR3 reads TGCGCCAGCAGCTTAATAGCGGGACCCAACACCGGGGAGCTGTTTTTT. V is TRBV5-1 and J is TRBJ2-2; 8 bases agree with TRBD2. Per germline, CDR1 SGHRS and CDR2 YFSETQ. With V trimmed by 2 bases and J by 2 bases, 5 bases remained unmatched. The CDR3 has 16 residues.

Only a few counts were recorded for this clonotype. The chain couples TRBV3-1 to TRBJ2-1; D is ambiguous. The germline V and J ends were trimmed by 3 bases and 11 bases, with 20 bases remaining between them. Per germline, CDR1 LGHDT and CDR2 YNNKEL (reference sequence). The length of the CDR3 is 15 residues. The CDR3 DNA follows: TGTGCCAGCAGCCATTTTCCGCACGGGCTAGATAAGCAGTTCTTC. Encoded protein: CASSHFPHGLDKQFF.

This sequence joins TRBV4-1 and TRBJ2-5, with D unresolved. The CDR3 spans 12 residues. Trimming left V 4 bases short and J 2 bases short, with 5 bases between. Germline values: CDR1 MGHRA, CDR2 YSYEKL. The CDR3 loop reads CASSPKQETQYF. In DNA, the CDR3 is TGCGCCAGCAGCCCTAAACAAGAGACCCAGTACTTC.

This clonotype was observed once. V is TRBV4-1 and J is TRBJ2-2; D possibly corresponds to TRBD2 (6 bases). From germline, CDR1 is MGHRA and CDR2 YSYEKL. The CDR3 runs 16 residues. The V gene lost 0 bases and the J gene lost 0 bases, with 8 bases spanning the gap. CDR3 nucleotides: TGCGCCAGCAGCCAAGAGGCTAGCGCGAACACCGGGGAGCTGTTTTTT. Translating it yields CASSQEASANTGELFF.

This clonotype was recorded at least ten times. This CDR3 reads CAWSRPIAFF. CDR3 nucleotide sequence: TGTGCCTGGTCACGACCGATCGCTTTCTTT. The rearrangement joins TRBV30 to TRBJ1-1; no clear D gene. This CDR3 has 10 amino acids. Germline CDR1 and CDR2: GTSNPN and SVGIG (reference sequence). Deletions cut 5 bases from V and 11 bases from J, with 12 bases between. The entire variable domain, with the rest obtained from reference TRBV30 and TRBJ1-1, is as follows: SQTIHQWPATLVQPVGSPLSLECTVEGTSNPNLYWYRQAAGRGLQLLFYSVGIGQISSEVPQNLSASRPQDRQFILSSKKLLLSDSGFYLCAWSRPIAFFGQGTRLTVV.

The V call is TRBV28, the J call TRBJ2-1; D not resolved. The germline V gene encodes CDR1 MDHEN and CDR2 SYDVKM. The CDR3 runs to 14 residues. The germline V and J ends were trimmed by 3 bases and 0 bases, with 6 bases remaining between them. The CDR3 loop reads CASSFVYSYNEQFF. The CDR3 coding sequence is TGTGCCAGCAGTTTTGTGTACTCCTACAATGAGCAGTTCTTC.

This clonotype has just a few counts. The chain carries TRBV6-1 and TRBJ2-7; D tentatively fits TRBD1 or TRBD2 (5 bases each). V shed 5 bases and J shed 5 bases, with 13 bases lying between them. The CDR3 spans 13 residues. Germline CDR1 MNHNS, CDR2 SASEGT. The CDR3 reads CASSHGAQHEQYF. The CDR3 bases are TGTGCCAGCAGTCACGGGGCGCAACACGAGCAGTACTTC.